Each of the 18 T cell receptor beta chains below was sequenced from the same sample in a study of T cells in Graves' hyperthyroidism and ophthalmopathy. RNA transcripts were the template for amplifying TCR beta CDR3 regions. In the first-round RT-PCR of the TCR CDR3, the HTBI primer set was used. From the multiplex PCR reads, TCRdb called clonotypes with MiXCR, one entry per CDR3 protein. This sample has over 250,000 distinct CDR3 sequences; about 20% occur once, and the top ten carry around 64%. Sample: blood. The receptor set was obtained from a man younger than 45 with Graves' ophthalmopathy.

This sequence joins TRBV7-9 and TRBJ2-3; tentatively, D is TRBD1 (5 bases). The ends were cut back, 5 bases at V and 1 base at J, with 13 bases in the middle. This CDR3 contains 15 residues. Germline-derived CDR1 and CDR2 are SEHNR and FQNEAQ (reference sequence). The CDR3 coding sequence is TGTGCCAGCAGCCCATGGGCAGGGCGCACAGATACGCAGTATTTT. Translated, it gives CASSPWAGRTDTQYF.

There are a few counts of this clonotype. The CDR3 nucleotides are TGCAGCGTTGGGAACGGGTTCTACTACGAGCAGTACTTC. This codes for CSVGNGFYYEQYF. The chain combines TRBV29-1 with TRBJ2-7, with D unclear. Trimming took 4 bases from V and 3 from J, leaving 13 bases between them. The germline V gene has CDR1 SQVTM and CDR2 ANQGSEA. This CDR3 region has 13 residues.

This clonotype was counted only a few times. This chain uses TRBV20-1 with TRBJ1-2; the match to TRBD1 covers 8 bases. CDR1 is DFQATT and CDR2 is SNEGSKA in the germline V gene (reference sequence). The CDR3 loop spans 13 amino acids. J was trimmed by 8 bases and V by 7 bases; bases with no gene match: 12. CDR3 protein: CSVLGQGATGYTF. Here the CDR3 DNA reads TGCAGTGTCCTGGGGCAGGGGGCTACAGGCTACACCTTC.

In its sample, this clonotype was seen many times. V gene TRBV3-1 combines with J gene TRBJ1-5; unclear D gene. Deletions cut 0 bases from V and 7 bases from J, with 7 bases between. Germline V gene lookup returns CDR1 LGHDT and CDR2 YNNKEL (reference sequence). CDR3 length: 13 residues. This chain's CDR3 is CASSQDIRQPQHF. Here the CDR3 DNA reads TGTGCCAGCAGCCAAGACATACGCCAGCCCCAGCATTTT. The complete variable domain, with remaining parts taken from reference TRBV3-1 and TRBJ1-5, reads DTAVSQTPKYLVTQMGNDKSIKCEQNLGHDTMYWYKQDSKKFLKIMFSYNNKELIINETVPNRFSPKSPDKAHLNLHINSLELGDSAVYFCASSQDIRQPQHFGDGTRLSIL.

The table lists this clonotype with a few counts. This rearrangement joins TRBV25-1 to TRBJ2-3; 9 bases match TRBD1. V lost 5 bases to trimming and J lost 4 bases; unmatched junction nucleotides: 13. The CDR3 length is 17 residues. The germline V gene encodes CDR1 MGHDK and CDR2 SYGVNS. The CDR3 DNA reads TGTGCCAGCAGTCCCCGCCGGGACAGGGTACTCGCAGATACGCAGTATTTT. It translates to CASSPRRDRVLADTQYF.

In this sample, this clonotype turned up many times. The rearrangement links TRBV2 to TRBJ1-5; 8 nucleotides line up with TRBD1. The CDR3 has 13 amino acids. With V trimmed by 7 bases and J by 8 bases, 7 bases remained unmatched. Germline assignment: CDR1 SNHLY and CDR2 FYNNEI. CDR3 loop: CASTGQVMEPQHF. DNA for the CDR3: TGTGCCAGCACGGGACAGGTAATGGAGCCCCAGCATTTT.

This chain connects TRBV12-3 or TRBV12-4 to TRBJ2-1, with a tentative D call TRBD2 (5 bases). This CDR3 has 15 residues. The germline V and J ends were trimmed by 6 bases and 3 bases, with 15 bases remaining between them. The CDR3 region is CASRPGIERYNEQFF. CDR3 DNA sequence: TGTGCCAGCAGACCCGGGATCGAGCGCTACAATGAGCAGTTCTTC.

This clonotype has at least ten counts. The rearrangement joins TRBV2 to TRBJ2-7; 9 bases fit TRBD1. Germline V CDR1 and CDR2: SNHLY, FYNNEI. The CDR3 extends over 15 amino acids. V lost 7 bases to trimming and J lost 0 bases; unmatched junction nucleotides: 7. The CDR3 nucleotides are TGTGCCAGCATTACCGGGACAGGGAGCTCCTACGAGCAGTACTTC. The encoded protein is CASITGTGSSYEQYF.

This clonotype was picked up many times. The V and J genes are TRBV20-1 and TRBJ2-4, with 7 positions matching TRBD2. The CDR3 consists of 13 residues. The J segment lost 7 bases and the V segment lost 3 bases, leaving 6 bases of the junction unmatched. CDR1 is DFQATT and CDR2 is SNEGSKA in the germline V gene (reference sequence). The CDR3 DNA reads TGCAGTGCTAGCTGGGAGGGAACGAACATTCAGTACTTC. This sequence encodes CSASWEGTNIQYF.

Points on this clonotype: Since a much larger clone is just one base distant, this may be a read error. This chain connects TRBV24-1 to TRBJ1-2; TRBD1 might be the D (6 bases). Trimming shortened V by 9 bases and J by 2 bases, and 6 bases separated the two germline ends. The V gene's germline CDR1 is KGHDR and CDR2 SFDVKD. The CDR3 totals 11 residues. This chain's CDR3 is CATGTNYGYTF. CDR3 DNA sequence: TGTGCCACCGGGACAAACTATGGCTACACCTTC.

The chain joins TRBV7-9 to TRBJ1-2, with TRBD1 as a possible D gene (6 bases). Trimming shortened V by 3 bases and J by 2 bases, and 10 bases separated the two germline ends. Germline V CDR1 and CDR2: SEHNR, FQNEAQ (reference sequence). This CDR3 contains 14 residues. The DNA for the CDR3 is TGTGCCAGCAGCTTCGGGACACTGAACTATGGCTACACCTTC. It yields the protein CASSFGTLNYGYTF.

The chain uses TRBV9 and TRBJ2-1; 12 nucleotides align to TRBD2. This CDR3 has 16 amino acids. V lost 4 bases to trimming and J lost 6 bases; unmatched junction nucleotides: 8. Germline CDR1 and CDR2: SGDLS and YYNGEE. The CDR3 reads CASSRAGLAGFNEQFF. The CDR3 DNA follows: TGTGCCAGCAGCCGAGCGGGACTAGCGGGCTTCAATGAGCAGTTCTTC.

V usage is TRBV4-2 and J usage is TRBJ1-1, with D perhaps matching TRBD1 (5 bases). V was shortened by 4 bases and J by 2 bases, with 11 bases between the two germline ends. Germline V CDR1 and CDR2: LGHNA, YNFKEQ. There are 14 residues in the CDR3. CDR3 residues: CASSPRDGNTEAFF. As DNA, the CDR3 is TGTGCCAGCAGCCCCCGGGACGGAAACACTGAAGCTTTCTTT.

The CDR3 DNA reads as TGTGCCACCAGCAGCGCCGAGACAGGGACGGGGAGCAATCAGCCCCAGCATTTT. Translation gives CATSSAETGTGSNQPQHF. The chain couples TRBV15 to TRBJ1-5, with TRBD1 matching over 7 bases. Germline V gene sequence: CDR1 LNHNV, CDR2 YYDKDF (reference sequence). The CDR3 contains 18 residues. With V trimmed by 3 bases and J by 1 base, 12 bases remained unmatched.

The chain couples TRBV20-1 to TRBJ2-1; maybe TRBD2 (5 bases). Germline values: CDR1 DFQATT, CDR2 SNEGSKA (reference sequence). With 5 bases removed from V and 3 bases from J, the gap between germline ends came to 14 bases. The CDR3 is made up of 14 amino acids. The CDR3: CSAEGSDDYNEQFF. The CDR3 coding sequence is TGCAGTGCTGAAGGTAGCGACGACTACAATGAGCAGTTCTTC.

This clonotype was recorded a few times. The chain employs TRBV7-9 and TRBJ2-1; tentatively, D is TRBD1 (6 bases). Germline values: CDR1 SEHNR, CDR2 FQNEAQ (reference sequence). Trimming shortened V by 8 bases and J by 7 bases, and 12 bases separated the two germline ends. CDR3 length: 12 amino acids. The CDR3 spells CASGTFLNEQFF. The DNA for the CDR3 is TGTGCCAGCGGGACATTTCTAAATGAGCAGTTCTTC.

The chain employs TRBV5-5 and TRBJ2-7; D remains unclear. The CDR3 is made up of 14 amino acids. V was shortened by 1 base and J by 5 bases, with 13 bases between the two germline ends. Germline lookup yields CDR1 SGHKS and CDR2 YYEKEE (reference sequence). The DNA for the CDR3 is TGTGCCAGCAGCTTGTTGGACCTGTCCCACGAGCAGTACTTC. This encodes CASSLLDLSHEQYF.

This clonotype showed up just a few times. The chain joins TRBV6-2 or TRBV6-3 to TRBJ2-7, with TRBD1 matching over 9 bases. With V trimmed by 3 bases and J by 1 base, 13 bases remained unmatched. The CDR3 contains 18 residues. Germline loops: CDR1 MNHEY, CDR2 SVGEGT. CDR3 region: CASSYFYGQGFVSYEQYF. CDR3 coding DNA: TGTGCCAGCAGTTATTTCTACGGACAGGGGTTTGTTTCCTACGAGCAGTACTTC.